Each of the 32 T cell receptor beta chains below was sequenced from the same sample in a study of CDR3 diversity in severe acne (dated by TCRdb to between 2017 and 2020). The receptor library was made with PCR. Sequenced using an Illumina HiSeq 2000. TCRdb reworked the public reads: Q25 trimming with fastp, MiXCR clone assembly, productive beta chains retained. When rows share a CDR3 protein, they turn into one entry using the most common DNA and genes. Present in this sample are 85,000 to 120,000 distinct CDR3 sequences, under 60% of which were seen just once. Of the sample, over 10% falls within the top ten clones. What was sequenced was blood. These TCRs come from a male donor with acne.

Here the CDR3 reads CASSVSGGNSPLHF. CDR3 bases: TGTGCCAGCAGCGTATCAGGGGGCAATTCACCCCTCCACTTT. J is TRBJ1-6 and V is TRBV9, with TRBD1 matching 8 bases. This CDR3 is built from 14 residues. V lost 1 base to trimming and J lost 7 bases; unmatched junction nucleotides: 1. CDR1 and CDR2 from the germline V gene are SGDLS and YYNGEE.

A few counts support this clonotype. The chain uses TRBV29-1 and TRBJ2-7; tentatively, D is TRBD1 (6 bases). Germline loops: CDR1 SQVTM, CDR2 ANQGSEA. CDR3 length equals 13 residues. Trimming removed 5 bases from V and 0 bases from J, with 11 bases in between. The CDR3 DNA sequence: TGCAGCGTTTGGCAGGGGAGCTCCTACGAGCAGTACTTC. It specifies CSVWQGSSYEQYF.

The chain joins TRBV9 to TRBJ2-1, with 8 bases matching TRBD2. The CDR3 sequence is 15 residues long. Trimming removed 3 bases from V and 4 bases from J; junction bases left unmatched: 6. Per the germline V gene, CDR1 is SGDLS and CDR2 is YYNGEE. For the CDR3, the DNA is TGTGCCAGCAGCGAGGTCGGGAGGGGGTACAATGAGCAGTTCTTC. Translating gives CASSEVGRGYNEQFF.

Remarks on this clonotype: The junction departs from the called germline gene at one end, perhaps through a read error. J is TRBJ2-5 and V is TRBV4-1; TRBD1 agrees at 8 bases. The CDR3 runs 15 residues. The germline gives CDR1 MGHRA, CDR2 YSYEKL. CDR3 in DNA: TGCGCCTGCAGCCAAGGACAGGGAGGAGGGGAGACCCAGTACTTC. As protein: CACSQGQGGGETQYF.

This sequence joins TRBV20-1 and TRBJ2-7, with 11 bases aligning to TRBD2. Germline CDR1 DFQATT, CDR2 SNEGSKA (reference sequence). The CDR3 sequence is 18 residues long. The V gene end was trimmed by 0 bases and the J gene end by 2 bases; junction bases not matched to a gene: 12. For the CDR3, the DNA is TGCAGTGCTAGAGATGTAACTAGCGGGAGAGTCCAACCCTACGAGCAGTACTTC. Residues: CSARDVTSGRVQPYEQYF.

This clonotype was seen more than once but under ten times. The rearrangement joins TRBV27 to TRBJ2-7; D gene ambiguous. The CDR3 loop spans 12 amino acids. Trimming shortened V by 6 bases and J by 4 bases, and 10 bases separated the two germline ends. CDR1 and CDR2 from the germline V gene are MNHEY and SMNVEV (reference sequence). The CDR3 loop is CASRMVGYEQYF. The CDR3 DNA reads TGTGCCAGCAGAATGGTAGGGTACGAGCAGTACTTC.

Many counts were recorded for this clonotype. The chain has TRBV12-3 or TRBV12-4 and TRBJ2-1; 12 bases are shared with TRBD2. Trimming took 6 bases from V and 7 from J; bases not matched to a gene: 7. The CDR3 has 15 residues. CDR3 nucleotide sequence: TGTGCCAGCAGCGAGACTAGCGGGAGAGCTAATGAGCAGTTCTTC. As protein: CASSETSGRANEQFF.

This clonotype was detected ten times or more. This chain uses TRBV6-2 or TRBV6-3 with TRBJ2-1, with 11 bases that match TRBD1. Germline-derived CDR1 and CDR2 are MNHEY and SVGEGT. V gave up 4 bases and J gave up 7 bases; unmatched junction bases: 9. The CDR3 covers 16 residues. In DNA form, the CDR3 reads TGTGCCAGCAGTTCGACCCGGGACAGGGGGTTGAATGAGCAGTTCTTC. It yields the protein CASSSTRDRGLNEQFF.

The chain has TRBV9 and TRBJ1-1; D not certain. Germline CDR1 SGDLS, CDR2 YYNGEE. The CDR3 is made up of 14 amino acids. Trimming left V 3 bases short and J 1 base short, with 10 bases between. CDR3 amino acids: CASSEYATNTEAFF. The DNA of the CDR3 is TGTGCCAGCAGCGAGTACGCGACGAACACTGAAGCTTTCTTT.

The sample holds many counts of this clonotype. The J gene is TRBJ1-4, the V gene TRBV5-8; TRBD1 is a possible D gene (6 bases). CDR1 is SGHTS, CDR2 YDEGEE, per germline. CDR3 size: 13 residues. The germline V and J ends were trimmed by 4 bases and 5 bases, with 9 bases remaining between them. CDR3 DNA: TGTGCCAGCAGCCGCGGACAGAATGAAAAACTGTTTTTT. It yields the protein CASSRGQNEKLFF. Full variable domain (outside the CDR3, taken from reference TRBV5-8 and TRBJ1-4): EAGVTQSPTHLIKTRGQQATLRCSPISGHTSVYWYQQALGLGLQFLLWYDEGEERNRGNFPPRFSGRQFPNYSSELNVNALELEDSALYLCASSRGQNEKLFFGSGTQLSVL.

In its sample, this clonotype was seen many times. The genes are TRBV6-1 and TRBJ2-7, with TRBD2 as a possible D gene (7 bases). With 1 base removed from V and 0 bases from J, the gap between germline ends came to 10 bases. This CDR3 region has 15 residues. Germline V gives CDR1 MNHNS, CDR2 SASEGT. This chain's CDR3 is CASSEEGEGSYEQYF. CDR3 in DNA: TGTGCCAGCAGTGAAGAGGGGGAGGGCTCCTACGAGCAGTACTTC.

The rearrangement joins TRBV3-1 to TRBJ2-7, with a weak D call TRBD2 (5 bases). Trimming stripped 3 bases from V and 4 bases from J, with 7 bases between. This CDR3 has 12 residues. Germline CDR1 reads LGHDT; CDR2 reads YNNKEL (reference sequence). The CDR3 here is CASSQGRYEQYF. CDR3 in DNA: TGTGCCAGCAGCCAGGGGAGATACGAGCAGTACTTC.

The chain recombines TRBV9 with TRBJ2-7, with no clear D. Trimming took 0 bases from V and 5 from J, leaving 12 bases between them. In germline, CDR1 is SGDLS, CDR2 YYNGEE. CDR3 length equals 14 residues. CDR3: CASSVAGRDHEQYF. The CDR3 nucleotides read TGTGCCAGCAGCGTAGCTGGGCGAGATCACGAGCAGTACTTC.

The sample holds many counts of this clonotype. V and J are TRBV20-1 and TRBJ2-1; the match to TRBD1 covers 7 bases. The CDR3 contains 16 residues. Germline V lookup: CDR1 DFQATT, CDR2 SNEGSKA (reference sequence). The trim removed 0 bases at V and 8 bases at J, leaving 13 bases unmatched. The CDR3 region has the DNA TGCAGTGCTAGAGATCGAATAGGGGGCGGAAAGGATGAGCAGTTCTTC. Translation: CSARDRIGGGKDEQFF.

This clonotype counts as medium-sized (0.01 to 0.1%). This rearrangement joins TRBV10-3 to TRBJ1-1; D is unclear. CDR3 length equals 13 residues. From germline, CDR1 is ENHRY and CDR2 SYGVKD. Trimming removed 8 bases at V and 1 base at J, with 11 bases between. The CDR3 spells CAIVTEGNTEAFF. The CDR3 DNA sequence: TGTGCCATCGTTACAGAGGGGAACACTGAAGCTTTCTTT.

With regard to this clonotype: A much more abundant neighbour one base away suggests this may be a read error. The conserved phenylalanine or tryptophan normally closing the CDR3 is absent here, so this likely arose from a read error. J is TRBJ1-5 and V is TRBV4-2; TRBD1 might be the D (5 bases). Germline V gene sequence: CDR1 LGHNA, CDR2 YNFKEQ. The CDR3 spans 14 residues. V lost 1 base to trimming and J lost 5 bases, with 9 bases between them. The CDR3 reads CASSQGGEDQPQHL. The CDR3 bases are TGTGCCAGCAGCCAAGGAGGGGAAGATCAGCCCCAGCATCTT.

V gene TRBV6-5 combines with J gene TRBJ2-5; tentatively, D is TRBD1 (6 bases). The V end was cut by 2 bases, the J end by 3 bases, with 10 bases between. This CDR3 spans 14 amino acids. The germline CDR1 and CDR2 sequences are MNHEY and SVGAGI. CDR3 loop: CASSYLGGKETQYF. Written as DNA, the CDR3 is TGTGCCAGCAGTTACCTAGGGGGAAAAGAGACCCAGTACTTC.

The chain has TRBV28 and TRBJ1-2; D is unclear. This CDR3 region has 13 residues. Germline V gives CDR1 MDHEN, CDR2 SYDVKM. Trimming stripped 3 bases from V and 2 bases from J, with 7 bases between. CDR3 in DNA: TGTGCCAGCAGTTTTAACGGGAACTATGGCTACACCTTC. As protein: CASSFNGNYGYTF.

This clonotype was recorded a few times. The rearrangement links TRBV7-9 to TRBJ1-1; D call uncertain. Trimming removed 2 bases from V and 8 bases from J, with 12 bases in between. The germline gives CDR1 SEHNR, CDR2 FQNEAQ (reference sequence). This CDR3 comprises 13 residues. In DNA form, the CDR3 reads TGTGCCAGCAGCTTACAAGCGGGCGGCGAAGCTTTCTTT. Amino acid sequence: CASSLQAGGEAFF.

Concerning this clonotype: The junction and the germline gene differ at one end; a read error may be behind it. The V call is TRBV4-1, the J call TRBJ2-2, with D uncertain. Germline loops: CDR1 MGHRA, CDR2 YSYEKL. CDR3 length equals 12 residues. This CDR3 is CTSSQDTGELFF. The CDR3 DNA is TGCACCAGCAGCCAAGACACCGGGGAGCTGTTTTTT.

This clonotype was counted a few times. J is TRBJ2-7 and V is TRBV27; 9 nucleotides match TRBD2. The ends lost 3 bases at V and 3 bases at J; junction bases unmatched: 6. There are 15 residues in the CDR3. Germline V lookup: CDR1 MNHEY, CDR2 SMNVEV (reference sequence). The CDR3 nucleotides are TGTGCCAGCAGTTTTCGCGGGGGGGGGGTCTACGAGCAGTACGTC. The encoded protein is CASSFRGGGVYEQYV.

Worth noting for this clonotype: A clone one base away is much larger, so this may be a read error. V gene TRBV10-3 combines with J gene TRBJ1-1; D gene unclear. Germline V lookup: CDR1 ENHRY, CDR2 SYGVKD. Trimming stripped 4 bases from V and 2 bases from J, with 11 bases between. The CDR3 covers 14 residues. CDR3 region: CAISVSSGNTEAFF. DNA for the CDR3: TGTGCCATCAGTGTAAGCTCAGGAAACACTGAAGCTTTCTTT.

The chain couples TRBV10-3 to TRBJ2-7, with D possibly TRBD2 on 5 matching bases. CDR1 is ENHRY and CDR2 is SYGVKD in the germline V gene. The CDR3 consists of 14 residues. V lost 4 bases to trimming and J lost 3 bases, with 13 bases between them. The CDR3 reads CAISGPTRDYEQYF. The CDR3 nucleotides are TGTGCCATCAGTGGACCAACTAGGGACTACGAGCAGTACTTC.

This clonotype was counted between two and nine times. The rearrangement joins TRBV20-1 to TRBJ2-2; 8 positions agree with TRBD2. CDR1 is DFQATT, CDR2 SNEGSKA, per germline (reference sequence). The length of the CDR3 is 14 residues. Trimming cost V 6 bases and J 7 bases; bases outside gene matches: 10. The CDR3 loop is CSALTGTSGGELFF. For the CDR3, the DNA is TGCAGTGCCCTAACCGGGACTAGTGGCGGGGAGCTGTTTTTT.

The rearrangement joins TRBV2 to TRBJ2-5, with TRBD2 identical over 11 bases. Germline V lookup: CDR1 SNHLY, CDR2 FYNNEI. This CDR3 is 14 amino acids long. V was clipped by 8 bases and J by 3 bases; unmatched bases: 5. The CDR3 region has the DNA TGTGCCAGCTTAGTGACTAGCGGGAAAGAGACCCAGTACTTC. Translating it yields CASLVTSGKETQYF. The entire variable domain, with the rest obtained from reference TRBV2 and TRBJ2-5, is as follows: EPEVTQTPSHQVTQMGQEVILRCVPISNHLYFYWYRQILGQKVEFLVSFYNNEISEKSEIFDDQFSVERPDGSNFTLKIRSTKLEDSAMYFCASLVTSGKETQYFGPGTRLLVL.

The sample holds many counts of this clonotype. This chain links TRBV13 with TRBJ2-7; TRBD1 matches at 7 bases. This CDR3 has 14 residues. V trimming: 3 bases; J trimming: 2 bases; junction bases outside the gene matches: 4. Germline CDR1 is PRHDT and CDR2 is FYEKMQ (reference sequence). This chain's CDR3 is CASSFQGVPYEQYF. The DNA of the CDR3 is TGTGCCAGCAGCTTTCAGGGGGTTCCCTACGAGCAGTACTTC.

The chain links TRBV12-3 or TRBV12-4 to TRBJ2-5; D is unresolved. CDR3 length equals 13 residues. Trimming shortened V by 2 bases and J by 1 base, and 5 bases separated the two germline ends. The CDR3 sequence: CASSLQRQETQYF. The CDR3, as DNA: TGTGCCAGCAGTTTACAGCGCCAAGAGACCCAGTACTTC.

This clonotype has at least ten counts. The chain recombines TRBV10-2 with TRBJ1-5; D is perhaps TRBD1 (6 bases). In germline, CDR1 is WSHSY, CDR2 SAAADI. V lost 6 bases and J 0 bases, leaving 12 bases between the germline ends. The length of the CDR3 is 15 residues. The DNA of the CDR3 is TGCGCCAGCAGAGACAGGAGATATAGCAATCAGCCCCAGCATTTT. Translating it yields CASRDRRYSNQPQHF.

This clonotype was picked up many times. V and J are TRBV6-1 and TRBJ2-7, with D possibly called TRBD1 or TRBD2 (5 bases each). CDR3 length: 14 amino acids. Germline CDR1 is MNHNS and CDR2 is SASEGT. The germline V and J ends were trimmed by 7 bases and 3 bases, with 16 bases remaining between them. The CDR3 DNA reads as TGTGCCAGCAAGCCCATGGGGGATGGCTACGAGCAGTACTTC. It translates to CASKPMGDGYEQYF.

This clonotype was counted many times. CDR3 sequence reads: CASSLAGGYEQYF. The CDR3 DNA sequence: TGTGCCAGCAGTTTGGCTGGGGGCTACGAGCAGTACTTC. The chain links TRBV28 to TRBJ2-7; D may correspond to TRBD1 or TRBD2 (5 bases each). The germline V and J ends were trimmed by 3 bases and 3 bases, with 9 bases remaining between them. Per germline, CDR1 MDHEN and CDR2 SYDVKM. CDR3 size: 13 residues.

This clonotype was counted a single time. This rearrangement joins TRBV7-9 to TRBJ2-1; TRBD2 agrees at 8 bases. The germline V gene has CDR1 SEHNR and CDR2 FQNEAQ (reference sequence). The V and J ends lost 5 bases and 6 bases, in that order; junction bases with no gene match: 15. This CDR3 is built from 17 residues. CDR3 loop: CASSPGPAGGWLNEQFF. CDR3 coding DNA: TGTGCCAGCAGCCCCGGACCGGCGGGAGGTTGGCTCAATGAGCAGTTCTTC. Supplemented by reference TRBV7-9 and TRBJ2-1, the full variable domain reads DTGVSQNPRHKITKRGQNVTFRCDPISEHNRLYWYRQTLGQGPEFLTYFQNEAQLEKSRLLSDRFSAERPKGSFSTLEIQRTEQGDSAMYLCASSPGPAGGWLNEQFFGPGTRLTVL.

This clonotype was observed once. A read error may explain this, as a much larger clone is one base away. The chain couples TRBV7-9 to TRBJ1-2, with TRBD1 matching over 10 bases. This CDR3 comprises 14 residues. Losses at the gene ends were 5 bases for V and 6 bases for J; bases not matched to a gene: 6. CDR1 and CDR2 from the germline V gene are SEHNR and FQNEAQ (reference sequence). This chain's CDR3 is CASSLTGTGDGYTF. The CDR3 nucleotides are TGTGCCAGCAGCCTCACCGGGACAGGGGATGGCTACACCTTC.